A selection of T cell receptor beta chains follows, all from one sample in a study of blood T cell repertoires in COVID-19. This table comes from immunoSEQ multiplex PCR, and its TCRdb copy is limited to in-frame clones, with some not included. The table includes 150,000 to 200,000 clones, about 86% detected once. Sequencing used peripheral blood. These receptors were obtained from a woman of 80 years or more with acute or convalescent COVID-19. The CDR3 runs from the conserved cysteine through the conserved F or W. The D gene is left open where the match is weak. Clone size is given for some rows only: seen once, a few or many times, or a class if the clone is expanded.

cdr3_length | j_call | clone_size | d_call | v_call | cdr3_nt | cdr3_aa
16 | TRBJ2-1 | - | - | TRBV5-1 | TGCGCCAGCAGCTTGGGAGTGACTAGAGGAATTTATGAGCAGTTCTTC | CASSLGVTRGIYEQFF
15 | TRBJ2-2 | - | - | TRBV5-6 | TGTGCCAGCAGCCCTCTTAAGGAGGGGACCGGGGAGCTGTTTTTT | CASSPLKEGTGELFF
14 | TRBJ1-1 | - | TRBD1 | TRBV19 | TGTGCCAGTAGCCCCGACAGGGCGTTAAGAAGAGCTTTCTTT | CASSPDRALRRAFF
13 | TRBJ1-5 | - | TRBD1 | TRBV2 | TGTGCCAGCAAACGGGACAGAAATCAGCCCCAGCATTTT | CASKRDRNQPQHF
15 | TRBJ1-3 | - | TRBD1 | TRBV29-1 | TGCAGCGTTCTAGGGACAGGTAGCTCTGGAAACACCATATATTTT | CSVLGTGSSGNTIYF
15 | TRBJ2-1 | - | TRBD1 | TRBV28 | TGTGCCAGCAGTTCAGACAGGGGTTCCTACAATGAGCAGTTCTTC | CASSSDRGSYNEQFF
14 | TRBJ1-6 | - | TRBD1 | TRBV2 | TGTGCCAGGGCCGGGGGACAGCGAAATTCACCCCTCCACTTT | CARAGGQRNSPLHF
16 | TRBJ2-3 | - | TRBD2 | TRBV5-4 | TGTGCCAGCAGCTTGGGGACTAGCGTCTCTACAGATACGCAGTATTTT | CASSLGTSVSTDTQYF
13 | TRBJ1-3 | - | - | TRBV29-1 | TGCAGCGTCGGACAGAGCTCTGGAAACACCATATATTTT | CSVGQSSGNTIYF
17 | TRBJ2-2 | once | TRBD1 | TRBV25-1 | TGTGCCAGCAGATCCACAGGGGGAGAAGGGTTCACCGGGGAGCTGTTTTTT | CASRSTGGEGFTGELFF
17 | TRBJ2-3 | - | TRBD2 | TRBV18 | TGTGCCAGCTCACCCCCGACTAGCGGGAGGCTATCAGATACGCAGTATTTT | CASSPPTSGRLSDTQYF
17 | TRBJ2-3 | - | TRBD2 | TRBV27 | TGTGCCAGCAGCAGGATTAGCGGGAGGAGGCGGACAGATACGCAGTATTTT | CASSRISGRRRTDTQYF
16 | TRBJ1-6 | once | TRBD1 | TRBV4-1 | TGCGCCAGCAGCCAAGATCCGGGACAGGGGAATTCACCCCTCCACTTT | CASSQDPGQGNSPLHF
10 | TRBJ2-1 | - | - | TRBV29-1 | TGCAGCGGATCCTTCGGTGAGCAGTTCTTC | CSGSFGEQFF
18 | TRBJ1-1 | - | TRBD1 | TRBV7-9 | TGTGCCAGCAGCTGGAAGGCAGGGGACAGGGGGATGAACACTGAAGCTTTCTTT | CASSWKAGDRGMNTEAFF
11 | TRBJ2-2 | - | - | TRBV27 | TGTGCCAGCAGGAGTACCGGGGAGCTGTTTTTT | CASRSTGELFF
14 | TRBJ1-3 | - | - | TRBV6-6 | TGTGCCAGCAGTTACACCAGCTCTGGAAACACCATATATTTT | CASSYTSSGNTIYF
12 | TRBJ2-7 | - | TRBD2 | TRBV6-5 | TGTGCCAGCACCATAAGCGGGGACGAGCAGTACTTC | CASTISGDEQYF
14 | TRBJ2-3 | - | TRBD2 | TRBV7-9 | TGTGCCAGCAGCACTAGCGGGTACACAGATACGCAGTATTTT | CASSTSGYTDTQYF
14 | TRBJ1-1 | - | TRBD1 | TRBV19 | TGTGCCAGTAGGTCGACAGGGATGAACACTGAAGCTTTCTTT | CASRSTGMNTEAFF
13 | TRBJ1-5 | - | - | TRBV10-2 | TGCGCCAGCGGCGGGCGGGGCAATCAGCCCCAGCATTTT | CASGGRGNQPQHF
14 | TRBJ1-1 | - | - | TRBV6-6 | TGTGCCAGCAGCCTCCAGTCCGCGAACACTGAAGCTTTCTTT | CASSLQSANTEAFF
12 | TRBJ2-1 | - | TRBD1 | TRBV28 | TGTGCCAGCAGTTGGACAGGGGTAATGCAGTTCTTC | CASSWTGVMQFF
15 | TRBJ2-1 | - | - | TRBV4-2 | TGTGCCAGCAGCCAAGGAGGCTACCCTAGCACTCAGCAGTTCTTC | CASSQGGYPSTQQFF
17 | TRBJ2-3 | - | TRBD2 | TRBV7-2 | TGTGCCAGCAGCTTCGGGACTAGCGCGAGGGTCACAGATACGCAGTATTTT | CASSFGTSARVTDTQYF
20 | TRBJ2-7 | - | TRBD2 | TRBV13 | TGTGCCAGCAGCTCCTGGGGGAGGGGATCCCTTTTGGACAAATCCTACGAGCAGTACTTC | CASSSWGRGSLLDKSYEQYF
14 | TRBJ2-7 | - | TRBD1 | TRBV7-2 | TGTGCCAGCAGCCCCCGGACAGGGGGAGACGAGCAGTACTTC | CASSPRTGGDEQYF
14 | TRBJ1-1 | - | TRBD1 | TRBV6-2/TRBV6-3 | TGTGCCAGCAGTCTGACAGGGGGCATGATTGAAGCTTTCTTT | CASSLTGGMIEAFF
14 | TRBJ1-4 | - | - | TRBV3-1/TRBV3-2 | TGTGCCAGCAGTCCGAGAGCAACTAATGAAAAACTGTTTTTT | CASSPRATNEKLFF
17 | TRBJ2-1 | - | TRBD2 | TRBV9 | TGTGCCAGCAGCGCCTTTAGCGGGGGGGCCCTGGAAAATGAGCAGTTCTTC | CASSAFSGGALENEQFF
13 | TRBJ2-3 | - | TRBD1 | TRBV27 | TGTGCCAGCAGTTTGGCAGACAGGGGAACGCAGTATTTT | CASSLADRGTQYF
15 | TRBJ2-1 | once | TRBD1 | TRBV7-3 | TGTGCCAGCAGCTTCGACAGGGCCTCCTACAATGAGCAGTTCTTC | CASSFDRASYNEQFF
13 | TRBJ2-7 | - | - | TRBV12-3/TRBV12-4 | TGTGCCAGCAGACAAAGGGAGGTGGGAGAGCAGTACTTC | CASRQREVGEQYF
16 | TRBJ1-2 | - | TRBD1 | TRBV9 | TGTGCCAGCAGCGTAGGTTCGGACAGGGGCGGCTATGGCTACACCTTC | CASSVGSDRGGYGYTF
13 | TRBJ2-1 | - | TRBD1 | TRBV7-9 | TGTGCCAGCAGCTTCAGGGGGAACAATGAGCAGTTCTTC | CASSFRGNNEQFF
15 | TRBJ2-2 | - | - | TRBV20-1 | TGCAGTGCTAGTGTACAGGGTTCGTGGTCCGGGGAGCTGTTTTTT | CSASVQGSWSGELFF